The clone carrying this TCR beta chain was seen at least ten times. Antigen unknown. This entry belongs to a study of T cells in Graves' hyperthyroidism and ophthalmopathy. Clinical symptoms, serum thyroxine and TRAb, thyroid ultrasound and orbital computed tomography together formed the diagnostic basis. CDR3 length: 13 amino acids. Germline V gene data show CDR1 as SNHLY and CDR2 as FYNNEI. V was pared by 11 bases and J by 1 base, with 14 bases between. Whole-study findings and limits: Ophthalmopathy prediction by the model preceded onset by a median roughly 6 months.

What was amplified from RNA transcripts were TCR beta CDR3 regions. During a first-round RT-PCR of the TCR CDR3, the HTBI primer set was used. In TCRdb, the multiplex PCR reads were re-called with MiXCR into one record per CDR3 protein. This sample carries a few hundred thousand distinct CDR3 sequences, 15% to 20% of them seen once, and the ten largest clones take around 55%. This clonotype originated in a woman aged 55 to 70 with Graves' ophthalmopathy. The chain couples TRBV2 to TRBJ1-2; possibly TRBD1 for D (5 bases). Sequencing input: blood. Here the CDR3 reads CAGRDRDNYGYTF. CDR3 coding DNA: TGTGCCGGCCGGGACCGTGATAACTATGGCTACACCTTC.